The 17 T cell receptor beta chains given below trace back to one sample, sequenced in a study of T cell repertoires in cytomegalovirus infection. TCRdb re-analysed the reads in MiXCR, keeping a single row per CDR3 protein. The table has about 700,000 distinct CDR3 sequences, about 33% seen once. No antigen has been assigned to these receptors. The sample was cultured PBMCs, taken from culture after CMV antigen stimulation. The origin of the receptors is a human donor in good health (CMV status not recorded). Some clones in this sample may be carry-over from other donors' samples.

The table lists this clonotype with many counts. The rearrangement links TRBV7-6 to TRBJ2-2, with 7 bases lining up with TRBD2. Germline loops: CDR1 SGHVS, CDR2 FNYEAQ. V shed 4 bases and J 1 base; nucleotides not matched to a gene: 6. The CDR3 is 16 residues long. The CDR3 spells CASSWEGNMNTGELFF. CDR3 nucleotide sequence: TGTGCCAGCAGCTGGGAGGGGAATATGAACACCGGGGAGCTGTTTTTT.

V is TRBV12-3 or TRBV12-4 and J is TRBJ2-1; no clear D gene. The CDR3 runs 13 residues. Trimming took off 6 bases at V and 6 bases at J, with 12 bases between the two ends. CDR3 in DNA: TGTGCCAGCAGCTTACCGGGTAGCAATGAGCAGTTCTTC. Encoded protein: CASSLPGSNEQFF.

This clonotype was observed many times. The CDR3, as DNA: TGTGCCAGCAGCCCCGGACAGGGTTCACCCTACGAGCAGTACTTC. The encoded protein is CASSPGQGSPYEQYF. V is TRBV7-2 and J is TRBJ2-7, with 8 bases aligning to TRBD1. The germline gives CDR1 SGHTA, CDR2 FQGNSA. The junction had 8 bases not matched to a gene; V was cut back by 5 bases and J by 2 bases. The CDR3 is 15 amino acids.

The genes are TRBV6-1 and TRBJ1-1; the D is unclear. CDR3 length: 13 residues. Germline V lookup: CDR1 MNHNS, CDR2 SASEGT. Trimming removed 5 bases at V and 6 bases at J, with 13 bases between. The CDR3 bases are TGTGCCAGCAGTTCCAAGCCTCGGGCTGAAGCTTTCTTT. Its translation is CASSSKPRAEAFF.

The chain links TRBV4-1 to TRBJ1-1; a possible D gene is TRBD1 (5 bases). The CDR3 totals 14 residues. V lost 1 base and J 6 bases, leaving 12 bases between the germline ends. Germline CDR1 reads MGHRA; CDR2 reads YSYEKL. The CDR3 DNA is TGCGCCAGCAGCCAAGGTCGGGGGTCCGCTGAAGCTTTCTTT. It codes for CASSQGRGSAEAFF.

The chain is built from TRBV2 and TRBJ2-3, with a possible D match to TRBD1 (5 bases). Trimming took off 8 bases at V and 2 bases at J, with 11 bases between the two ends. CDR1 SNHLY and CDR2 FYNNEI come from the germline V gene. The CDR3 extends over 13 amino acids. The CDR3 DNA sequence: TGTGCCAGCGATCGACAGTACACAGATACGCAGTATTTT. Its translation: CASDRQYTDTQYF.

This clonotype was found a few times. The chain combines TRBV10-3 with TRBJ1-1, with D possibly matching TRBD1 (5 bases). The V and J ends lost 4 bases and 3 bases respectively, with 12 bases between them. The CDR3 runs to 14 residues. Germline lookup yields CDR1 ENHRY and CDR2 SYGVKD. CDR3: CAISVRVKDTEAFF. DNA of the CDR3: TGTGCCATCAGTGTCAGGGTGAAGGACACTGAAGCTTTCTTT.

The sample holds a few counts of this clonotype. The chain recombines TRBV11-2 with TRBJ2-7, with D possibly being TRBD1 (7 bases). Per germline, CDR1 SGHAT and CDR2 FQNNGV. This CDR3 is built from 15 residues. V lost 6 bases and J lost 2, with 17 bases in between. The CDR3 sequence: CASRGGTDPTYEQYF. The CDR3 coding sequence is TGTGCCAGCAGGGGCGGGACAGATCCCACCTACGAGCAGTACTTC. Full variable domain (remainder filled in from reference TRBV11-2 and TRBJ2-7): EAGVAQSPRYKIIEKRQSVAFWCNPISGHATLYWYQQILGQGPKLLIQFQNNGVVDDSQLPKDRFSAERLKGVDSTLKIQPAKLEDSAVYLCASRGGTDPTYEQYFGPGTRLTVT.

The CDR3 region is CASSQVYRVHEQYF. CDR3 coding DNA: TGCGCCAGCAGCCAGGTGTACAGGGTCCACGAGCAGTACTTC. This chain connects TRBV4-1 to TRBJ2-7, with a tentative D call TRBD1 (6 bases). The germline gives CDR1 MGHRA, CDR2 YSYEKL. This CDR3 is built from 14 residues. V gave up 3 bases and J gave up 5 bases, with 14 bases separating them.

J is TRBJ2-1 and V is TRBV7-9, with TRBD2 matching 12 bases. The CDR3 sequence is 18 residues long. J gave up 0 bases and V 5 bases, and 8 bases lay outside the gene matches. Germline CDR1 is SEHNR and CDR2 is FQNEAQ (reference sequence). The CDR3 protein is CASSATSGGLSSYNEQFF. The CDR3 coding sequence is TGTGCCAGCAGCGCGACTAGCGGGGGCCTCAGCTCCTACAATGAGCAGTTCTTC. The full variable domain, rest sourced from reference TRBV7-9 and TRBJ2-1, is DTGVSQNPRHKITKRGQNVTFRCDPISEHNRLYWYRQTLGQGPEFLTYFQNEAQLEKSRLLSDRFSAERPKGSFSTLEIQRTEQGDSAMYLCASSATSGGLSSYNEQFFGPGTRLTVL.

Only a few counts were recorded for this clonotype. The rearrangement uses TRBV7-8 and TRBJ2-1; D unclear. Trimming took off 6 bases at V and 0 bases at J, with 12 bases between the two ends. The CDR3 is 15 residues long. Germline V gene lookup returns CDR1 SGHVS and CDR2 FQNEAQ. The CDR3: CASSKLVASYNEQFF. CDR3 coding DNA: TGTGCCAGCAGTAAGCTTGTTGCCTCCTACAATGAGCAGTTCTTC. Based on the CDR3 plus reference TRBV7-8 and TRBJ2-1, the full variable domain is GAGVSQSPRYKVAKRGQDVALRCDPISGHVSLFWYQQALGQGPEFLTYFQNEAQLDKSGLPSDRFFAERPEGSVSTLKIQRTQQEDSAVYLCASSKLVASYNEQFFGPGTRLTVL.

This chain joins TRBV5-1 and TRBJ2-5, with D perhaps TRBD2 (5 bases). In germline, CDR1 is SGHRS, CDR2 YFSETQ. Deletions cut 0 bases from V and 5 bases from J, with 11 bases between. There are 14 residues in the CDR3. CDR3 sequence reads: CASSLAGMMETQYF. CDR3 bases: TGCGCCAGCAGCTTGGCCGGGATGATGGAGACCCAGTACTTC.

This clonotype came up a few times. V usage is TRBV7-9 and J usage is TRBJ1-5; possible D gene TRBD1, 5 bases. Germline CDR1 reads SEHNR; CDR2 reads FQNEAQ (reference sequence). The V end lost 1 base, the J end lost 9 bases, and 13 bases lay between the germline ends. The CDR3 contains 14 residues. The CDR3 protein is CASSLGREQGPQHF. CDR3 sequence (DNA): TGTGCCAGCAGCTTAGGGAGGGAGCAGGGGCCCCAGCATTTT.

This clonotype appeared a few times. The J gene is TRBJ2-1, the V gene TRBV5-5; D possibly corresponds to TRBD1 (5 bases). The CDR3 contains 16 residues. Germline CDR1 and CDR2: SGHKS and YYEKEE (reference sequence). Trimming pared 3 bases from V and 0 bases from J, leaving 13 bases between. CDR3 bases: TGTGCCAGCAGCTCCTATTACAGGAGCTCCTACAATGAGCAGTTCTTC. Translating gives CASSSYYRSSYNEQFF.

The chain uses TRBV6-5 and TRBJ1-6; D gene ambiguous. The germline gives CDR1 MNHEY, CDR2 SVGAGI. V was cut by 1 base and J by 10 bases, with 23 bases left in between. CDR3 length equals 18 residues. DNA for the CDR3: TGTGCCAGCAGTTACTTGAGCAAGAGCTGGGGTCGGTTCTCACCCCTCCACTTT. This translates into CASSYLSKSWGRFSPLHF.

The chain is built from TRBV20-1 and TRBJ2-2; 7 positions agree with TRBD1. The CDR3 runs 14 residues. V shed 5 bases and J 6 bases; nucleotides not matched to a gene: 9. CDR1 and CDR2 from the germline V gene are DFQATT and SNEGSKA (reference sequence). CDR3 protein: CSAGKGATAGELFF. CDR3 nucleotides: TGCAGTGCTGGCAAGGGGGCTACCGCCGGGGAGCTGTTTTTT.

This clonotype was observed a few times. The chain couples TRBV7-9 to TRBJ1-3; no clear D. The CDR3 extends over 16 amino acids. Trimming cost V 5 bases and J 0 bases, with 14 bases left between them. Germline values: CDR1 SEHNR, CDR2 FQNEAQ (reference sequence). CDR3 protein: CASSHNVLSSGNTIYF. As DNA, the CDR3 is TGTGCCAGCAGCCACAACGTCCTAAGCTCTGGAAACACCATATATTTT.